The 19 T cell receptor beta chains reported below all come from one sample, sequenced in a study of shared clonotypes between healthy human individuals. The table came from immunoSEQ multiplex PCR; TCRdb's copy has only in-frame clones and leaves some out. The sample shows some 2,500,000 clones, about 90% of them seen only once. The source material was naive CD4+ T cells from PBMCs. Subset: CD45RA+ positively selected. All receptors derive from a young man in good health. Some clones in this sample may be carry-over from other donors' samples.

This chain uses TRBV12-1 with TRBJ2-3; no check of the table's D call, TRBD2, against the DNA was made. TRBV12-1 constitutes a pseudogene. The CDR3 covers 14 residues. The CDR3 sequence is CASSSGLAGNTQYF. The CDR3 nucleotides are TGTGCCAGCAGCAGCGGACTAGCGGGCAACACGCAGTATTTT.

The chain carries TRBV11-2 and TRBJ2-3, with D perhaps matching TRBD1 (6 bases). The CDR3 contains 15 residues. Germline-derived CDR1 and CDR2 are SGHAT and FQNNGV. Trimming left V 5 bases short and J 2 bases short, with 14 bases between. The DNA of the CDR3 is TGTGCCAGCAGCCATCCAGGACAGATCACAGATACGCAGTATTTT. Its protein is CASSHPGQITDTQYF.

V is TRBV7-9 and J is TRBJ2-7; tentatively, D is TRBD1 (5 bases). In germline, CDR1 is SEHNR, CDR2 FQNEAQ (reference sequence). The CDR3 is 13 amino acids. V was pared by 5 bases and J by 2 bases, with 10 bases between. The CDR3 DNA is TGTGCCAGCAGCACGACAGTCACCTACGAGCAGTACTTC. It yields the protein CASSTTVTYEQYF.

The chain has TRBV28 and TRBJ2-7, with 9 positions matching TRBD1. V was pared by 6 bases and J by 4 bases, with 7 bases of the junction left unmatched. This CDR3 has 14 amino acids. Germline V CDR1 and CDR2: MDHEN, SYDVKM. CDR3 nucleotide sequence: TGTGCCAGCAGCCTACAGGGGGCGAGGTACGAGCAGTACTTC. It codes for CASSLQGARYEQYF.

The chain has TRBV7-2 and TRBJ2-5; D might be TRBD1 or TRBD2, each matching 5 bases. V dropped 5 bases and J dropped 3 bases, with 10 bases sitting between them. CDR3 length: 13 residues. Germline-derived CDR1 and CDR2 are SGHTA and FQGNSA. The CDR3, as DNA: TGTGCCAGCAGCCAGGGAGTAAAAGAGACCCAGTACTTC. It translates to CASSQGVKETQYF.

The genes are TRBV18 and TRBJ1-2; D gene uncertain. Germline CDR1 KGHSH, CDR2 LQKENI. The CDR3 loop spans 14 amino acids. Trimming took 3 bases from V and 3 from J, leaving 11 bases between them. The CDR3 DNA is TGTGCCAGCTCACCCGCGAGAACGTACTATGGCTACACCTTC. This translates into CASSPARTYYGYTF.

This chain uses TRBV20-1 with TRBJ2-7; D remains ambiguous. V lost 6 bases, J lost 9 bases, and 15 bases lay in between. Germline V CDR1 and CDR2: DFQATT, SNEGSKA (reference sequence). The CDR3 sequence is 11 residues long. CDR3 in DNA: TGCAGTGCCGCATCCCGAGGAGCGCAGTACTTC. Residues: CSAASRGAQYF.

V gene TRBV9 combines with J gene TRBJ2-1; 14 nucleotides agree with TRBD2. V lost 0 bases and J lost 8; bases outside the gene matches: 7. Germline lookup yields CDR1 SGDLS and CDR2 YYNGEE. The length of the CDR3 is 17 residues. The CDR3 DNA reads TGTGCCAGCAGCGTAGCACCCGGGACTAGCGGGAGCTATGAGCAGTTCTTC. This sequence encodes CASSVAPGTSGSYEQFF.

CDR3 protein: CATSRRLAYGADTQYF. The DNA of the CDR3 is TGTGCCACCAGCAGGCGACTTGCCTATGGGGCAGATACGCAGTATTTT. The chain uses TRBV15 and TRBJ2-3; D remains unclear. Trimming cost V 3 bases and J 4 bases, with 17 bases left between them. CDR1 and CDR2 (germline): LNHNV, YYDKDF (reference sequence). This CDR3 region has 16 residues.

The rearrangement links TRBV28 to TRBJ2-5; perhaps D is TRBD1 or TRBD2 (5 bases each). V was shortened by 3 bases and J by 4 bases, with 15 bases between the two germline ends. The germline CDR1 and CDR2 sequences are MDHEN and SYDVKM. The CDR3 is 15 residues long. CDR3 bases: TGTGCCAGCAGTTTTCGCTCGGGGCAGGGAGAGACCCAGTACTTC. Translation: CASSFRSGQGETQYF.

The rearrangement joins TRBV2 to TRBJ1-6, with 9 bases aligning to TRBD1. J was trimmed by 8 bases and V by 5 bases; bases with no gene match: 4. The CDR3 length is 14 residues. Germline-derived CDR1 and CDR2 are SNHLY and FYNNEI. CDR3 bases: TGTGCCAGCAGTTCGGACAGGGGATATTCACCCCTCCACTTT. Its protein product is CASSSDRGYSPLHF.

This chain connects TRBV11-2 to TRBJ2-7, with D possibly being TRBD2 (6 bases). Trimming pared 5 bases from V and 1 base from J, leaving 15 bases between. The length of the CDR3 is 15 residues. Germline CDR1 SGHAT, CDR2 FQNNGV. CDR3 nucleotides: TGTGCCAGCAGCCTAGGGACTGGATCGTCCTACGAGCAGTACTTC. Protein sequence: CASSLGTGSSYEQYF.

V usage is TRBV4-2 and J usage is TRBJ2-3; possibly TRBD1 for D (6 bases). The V gene's germline CDR1 is LGHNA and CDR2 YNFKEQ. The length of the CDR3 is 14 residues. V lost 4 bases and J 9 bases, leaving 17 bases between the germline ends. The CDR3 loop reads CASSPEGVSATQYF. The CDR3 DNA is TGTGCCAGCAGCCCAGAGGGGGTATCGGCGACGCAGTATTTT.

CDR3 loop: CASSEPTTAFSYNEQFF. CDR3 in DNA: TGCGCCAGCAGTGAGCCGACTACCGCATTCTCCTACAATGAGCAGTTCTTC. V gene TRBV10-2 combines with J gene TRBJ2-1; possibly TRBD2 for D (5 bases). V lost 2 bases to trimming and J lost 0 bases, with 14 bases between them. The CDR3 has 17 amino acids. Germline CDR1 is WSHSY and CDR2 is SAAADI.

This chain connects TRBV7-3 to TRBJ1-1; a weak D match, TRBD1 (6 bases). Trimming stripped 4 bases from V and 4 bases from J, with 13 bases between. Germline V gene data show CDR1 as SGHTA and CDR2 as FQGTGA. This CDR3 has 14 residues. CDR3 nucleotides: TGTGCCAGCAGCTCTTCAGGGGTTTTCACTGAAGCTTTCTTT. This sequence encodes CASSSSGVFTEAFF.

The CDR3 loop reads CASSRLNLGDTEAFF. The CDR3, as DNA: TGTGCCAGTAGTAGGTTGAACCTCGGGGACACTGAAGCTTTCTTT. The gene calls are TRBV19 and TRBJ1-1; D is ambiguous. This CDR3 region has 15 residues. Germline V gives CDR1 LNHDA, CDR2 SQIVND (reference sequence). The V and J ends lost 4 bases and 3 bases respectively, with 15 bases between them. The complete variable domain, with remaining parts taken from reference TRBV19 and TRBJ1-1, reads DGGITQSPKYLFRKEGQNVTLSCEQNLNHDAMYWYRQDPGQGLRLIYYSQIVNDFQKGDIAEGYSVSREKKESFPLTVTSAQKNPTAFYLCASSRLNLGDTEAFFGQGTRLTVV.

The chain employs TRBV30 and TRBJ1-2, with 11 bases lining up with TRBD1. V dropped 0 bases and J dropped 7; count of bases not matched to a gene: 4. This CDR3 region has 14 residues. The germline gives CDR1 GTSNPN, CDR2 SVGIG (reference sequence). CDR3 region: CAWSVLGQGAGYTF. For the CDR3, the DNA is TGTGCCTGGAGTGTGCTTGGACAGGGGGCTGGCTACACCTTC.

The V gene is TRBV5-6, the J gene TRBJ1-6, with 9 bases matching TRBD1. Germline V gene data show CDR1 as SGHDT and CDR2 as YYEEEE. V lost 9 bases and J lost 10; bases outside the gene matches: 8. The CDR3 covers 13 residues. DNA of the CDR3: TGTGCCACCCGTTGGGACAGGGCCTCACCCCTCCACTTT. This encodes CATRWDRASPLHF.

On this clone: The same CDR3 can be traced to other DNA sequences in this sample. The CDR3 loop is CASSLETGTGNTIYF. In nucleotides, the CDR3 is TGCGCCAGCAGCTTGGAGACAGGGACTGGAAACACCATATATTTT. The chain recombines TRBV5-1 with TRBJ1-3, with TRBD1 identical over 7 bases. V trimming: 0 bases; J trimming: 2 bases; junction bases outside the gene matches: 2. CDR1 and CDR2 (germline): SGHRS, YFSETQ. This CDR3 is built from 15 residues.